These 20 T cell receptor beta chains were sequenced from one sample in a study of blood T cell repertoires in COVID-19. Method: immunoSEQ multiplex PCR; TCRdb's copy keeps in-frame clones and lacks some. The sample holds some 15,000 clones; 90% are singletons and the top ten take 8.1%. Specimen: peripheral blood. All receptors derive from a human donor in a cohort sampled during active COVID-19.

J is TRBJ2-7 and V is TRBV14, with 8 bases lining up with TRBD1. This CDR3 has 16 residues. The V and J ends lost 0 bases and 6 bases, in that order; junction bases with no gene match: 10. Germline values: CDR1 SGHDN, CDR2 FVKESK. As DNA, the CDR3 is TGTGCCAGCAGCCAAGATTTCCGGACAGGGCTCCGCGAGCAGTACTTC. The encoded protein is CASSQDFRTGLREQYF.

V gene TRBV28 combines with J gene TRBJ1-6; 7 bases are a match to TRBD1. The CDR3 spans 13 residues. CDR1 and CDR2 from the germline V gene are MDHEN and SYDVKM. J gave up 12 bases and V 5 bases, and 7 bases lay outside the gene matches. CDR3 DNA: TGTGCCAGCAGTATCCAGGGGGTTGGACCCCTCCACTTT. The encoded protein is CASSIQGVGPLHF. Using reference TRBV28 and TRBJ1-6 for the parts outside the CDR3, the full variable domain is DVKVTQSSRYLVKRTGEKVFLECVQDMDHENMFWYRQDPGLGLRLIYFSYDVKMKEKGDIPEGYSVSREKKERFSLILESASTNQTSMYLCASSIQGVGPLHFGNGTRLTVT.

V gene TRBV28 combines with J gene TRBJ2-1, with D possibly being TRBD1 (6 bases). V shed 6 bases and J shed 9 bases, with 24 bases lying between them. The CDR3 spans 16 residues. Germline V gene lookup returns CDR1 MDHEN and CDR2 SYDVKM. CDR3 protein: CASSPRGRQGWGEQFF. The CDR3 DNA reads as TGTGCCAGCAGCCCCCGGGGTCGGCAGGGGTGGGGTGAGCAGTTCTTC.

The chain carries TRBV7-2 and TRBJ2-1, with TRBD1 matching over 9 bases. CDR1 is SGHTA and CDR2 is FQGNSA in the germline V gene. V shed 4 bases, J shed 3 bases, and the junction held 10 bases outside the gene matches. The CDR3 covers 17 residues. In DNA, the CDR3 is TGTGCCAGCAGCTCTCTCTCGGAGGACAGGGGCTACAATGAGCAGTTCTTC. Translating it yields CASSSLSEDRGYNEQFF.

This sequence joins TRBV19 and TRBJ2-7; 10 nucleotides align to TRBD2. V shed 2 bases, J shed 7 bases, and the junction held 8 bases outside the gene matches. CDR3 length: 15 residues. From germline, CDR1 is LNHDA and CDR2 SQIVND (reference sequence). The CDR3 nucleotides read TGTGCCAGTAGTATACTAGCGGGAGCCTCAGAAGAGCAGTACTTC. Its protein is CASSILAGASEEQYF.

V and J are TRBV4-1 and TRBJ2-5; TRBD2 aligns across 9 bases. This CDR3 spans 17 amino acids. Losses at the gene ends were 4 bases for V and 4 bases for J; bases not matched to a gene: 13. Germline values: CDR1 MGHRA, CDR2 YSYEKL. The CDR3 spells CASSRQAVSGGGETQYF. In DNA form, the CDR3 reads TGCGCCAGCAGCCGTCAGGCCGTTAGCGGGGGAGGAGAGACCCAGTACTTC.

The CDR3 region has the DNA TGTGCCAGCAGCACTAGCGGGAGCTCCTACAATGAGCAGTTCTTC. Its translation is CASSTSGSSYNEQFF. The chain employs TRBV5-4 and TRBJ2-1, with TRBD2 identical over 11 bases. This CDR3 comprises 15 residues. Germline-derived CDR1 and CDR2 are SGHNT and YYREEE (reference sequence). The V segment lost 4 bases and the J segment 0 bases; nucleotides outside the gene matches: 0. The whole variable domain, filled in from reference TRBV5-4 and TRBJ2-1, reads ETGVTQSPTHLIKTRGQQVTLRCSSQSGHNTVSWYQQALGQGPQFIFQYYREEENGRGNFPPRFSGLQFPNYSSELNVNALELDDSALYLCASSTSGSSYNEQFFGPGTRLTVL.

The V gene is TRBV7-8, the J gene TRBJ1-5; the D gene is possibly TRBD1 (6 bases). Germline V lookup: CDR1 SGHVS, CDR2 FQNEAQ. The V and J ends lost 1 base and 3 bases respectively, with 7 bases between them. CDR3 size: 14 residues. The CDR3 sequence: CASSLGQVNQPQHF. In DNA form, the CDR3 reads TGTGCCAGCAGCTTAGGACAGGTCAATCAGCCCCAGCATTTT.

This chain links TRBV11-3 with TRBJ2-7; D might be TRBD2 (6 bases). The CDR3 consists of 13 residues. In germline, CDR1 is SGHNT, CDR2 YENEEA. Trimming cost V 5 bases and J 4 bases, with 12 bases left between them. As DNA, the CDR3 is TGTGCCAGCAGCGAATCGGGGGAATACGAGCAGTACTTC. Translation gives CASSESGEYEQYF.

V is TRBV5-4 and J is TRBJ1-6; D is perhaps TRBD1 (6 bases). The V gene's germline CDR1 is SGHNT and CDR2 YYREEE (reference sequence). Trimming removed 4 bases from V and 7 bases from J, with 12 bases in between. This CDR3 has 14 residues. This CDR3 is CASSQAGHNSPLHF. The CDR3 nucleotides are TGTGCCAGCAGCCAAGCGGGACACAATTCACCCCTCCACTTT.

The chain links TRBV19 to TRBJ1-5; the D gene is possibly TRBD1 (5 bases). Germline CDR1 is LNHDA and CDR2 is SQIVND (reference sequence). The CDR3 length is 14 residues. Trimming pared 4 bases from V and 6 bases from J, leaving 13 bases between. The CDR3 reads CASSTGSTGQPQHF. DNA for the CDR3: TGTGCCAGTAGTACAGGGTCGACGGGTCAGCCCCAGCATTTT.

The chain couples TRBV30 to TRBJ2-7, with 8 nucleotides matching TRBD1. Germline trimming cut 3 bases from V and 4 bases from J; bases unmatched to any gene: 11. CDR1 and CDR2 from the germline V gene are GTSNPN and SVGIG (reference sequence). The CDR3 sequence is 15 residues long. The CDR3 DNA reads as TGTGCCTGGAGAGCTAACCGGGACAGGATATACGAGCAGTACTTC. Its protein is CAWRANRDRIYEQYF. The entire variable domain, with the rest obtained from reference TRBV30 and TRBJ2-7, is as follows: SQTIHQWPATLVQPVGSPLSLECTVEGTSNPNLYWYRQAAGRGLQLLFYSVGIGQISSEVPQNLSASRPQDRQFILSSKKLLLSDSGFYLCAWRANRDRIYEQYFGPGTRLTVT.

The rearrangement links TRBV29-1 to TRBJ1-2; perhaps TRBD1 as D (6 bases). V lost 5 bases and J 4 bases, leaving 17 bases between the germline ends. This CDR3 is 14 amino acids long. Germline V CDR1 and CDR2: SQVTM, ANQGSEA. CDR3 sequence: CSVQNPGQPYGYTF. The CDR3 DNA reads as TGCAGCGTTCAAAATCCTGGACAGCCCTATGGCTACACCTTC. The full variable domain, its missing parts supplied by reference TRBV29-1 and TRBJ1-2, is SAVISQKPSRDICQRGTSLTIQCQVDSQVTMMFWYRQQPGQSLTLIATANQGSEATYESGFVIDKFPISRPNLTFSTLTVSNMSPEDSSIYLCSVQNPGQPYGYTFGSGTRLTVV.

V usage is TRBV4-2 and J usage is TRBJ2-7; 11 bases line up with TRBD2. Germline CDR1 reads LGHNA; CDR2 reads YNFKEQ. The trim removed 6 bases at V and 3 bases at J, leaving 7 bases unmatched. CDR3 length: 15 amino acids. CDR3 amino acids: CASRKRLAGFYEQYF. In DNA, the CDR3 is TGTGCCAGCAGGAAAAGACTAGCGGGGTTCTACGAGCAGTACTTC.

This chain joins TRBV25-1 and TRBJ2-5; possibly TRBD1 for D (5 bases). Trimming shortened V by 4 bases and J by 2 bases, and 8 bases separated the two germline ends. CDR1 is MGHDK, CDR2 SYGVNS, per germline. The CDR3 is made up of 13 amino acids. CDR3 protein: CASSVQGQETQYF. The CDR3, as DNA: TGTGCCAGCAGTGTTCAGGGTCAAGAGACCCAGTACTTC.

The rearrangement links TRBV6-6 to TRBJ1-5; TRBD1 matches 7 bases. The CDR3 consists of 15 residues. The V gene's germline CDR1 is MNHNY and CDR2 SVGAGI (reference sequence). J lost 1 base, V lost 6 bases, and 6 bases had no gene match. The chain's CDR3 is CASRTGVRSNQPQHF. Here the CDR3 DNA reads TGTGCCAGCAGAACAGGGGTCCGGAGCAATCAGCCCCAGCATTTT.

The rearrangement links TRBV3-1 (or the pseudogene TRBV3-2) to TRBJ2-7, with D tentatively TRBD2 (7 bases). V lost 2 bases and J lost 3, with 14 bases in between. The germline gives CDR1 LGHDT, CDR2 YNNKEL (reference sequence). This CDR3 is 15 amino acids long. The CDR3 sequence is CASSQRGGQSYEQYF. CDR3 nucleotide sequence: TGTGCCAGCAGCCAAAGGGGGGGACAAAGCTACGAGCAGTACTTC.

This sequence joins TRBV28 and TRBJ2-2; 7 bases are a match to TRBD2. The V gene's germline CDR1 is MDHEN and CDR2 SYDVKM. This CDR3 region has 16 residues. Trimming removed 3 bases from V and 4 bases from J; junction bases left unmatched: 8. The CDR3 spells CASSLRREPPTGELFF. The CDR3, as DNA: TGTGCCAGCAGTTTGAGGCGGGAGCCCCCCACCGGGGAGCTGTTTTTT.

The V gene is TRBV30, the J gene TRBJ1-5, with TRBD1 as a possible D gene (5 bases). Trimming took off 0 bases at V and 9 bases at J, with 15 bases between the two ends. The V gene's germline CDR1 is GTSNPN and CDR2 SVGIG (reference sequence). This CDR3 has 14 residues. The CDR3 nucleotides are TGTGCCTGGAGTGTACTTCGGGGGACCGGGCCCCAGCATTTT. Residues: CAWSVLRGTGPQHF.

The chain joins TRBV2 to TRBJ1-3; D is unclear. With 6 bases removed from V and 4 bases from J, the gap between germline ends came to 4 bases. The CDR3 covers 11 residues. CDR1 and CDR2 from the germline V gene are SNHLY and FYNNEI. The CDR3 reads CASRQGNTIYF. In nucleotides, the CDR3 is TGTGCCAGCAGACAGGGAAACACCATATATTTT.